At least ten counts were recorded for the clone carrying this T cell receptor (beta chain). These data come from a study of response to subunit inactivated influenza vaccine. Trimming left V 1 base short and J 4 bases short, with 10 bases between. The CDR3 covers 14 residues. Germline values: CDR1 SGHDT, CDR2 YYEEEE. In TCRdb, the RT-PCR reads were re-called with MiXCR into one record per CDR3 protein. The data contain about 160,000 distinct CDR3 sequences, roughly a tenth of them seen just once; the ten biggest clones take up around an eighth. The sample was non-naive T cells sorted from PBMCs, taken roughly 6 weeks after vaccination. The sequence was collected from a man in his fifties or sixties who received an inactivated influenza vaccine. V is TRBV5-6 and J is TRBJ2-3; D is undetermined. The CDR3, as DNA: TGTGCCAGCAGCTTGAGGCACAGAGCAGATACGCAGTATTTT. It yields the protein CASSLRHRADTQYF.